This T cell receptor (beta chain) was documented in a study of OX40 agonist ivuxolimab in advanced cancers. This table comes from immunoSEQ multiplex PCR, and its TCRdb copy is limited to in-frame clones, with some not included. The sample records 40,000 or so clones, more than 75% being singletons. The V end was cut by 7 bases, the J end by 8 bases, with 18 bases between. This CDR3 is 14 amino acids long. CDR1 and CDR2 (germline): MNHNS, SASEGT. Study-level results: Researchers did not determine the expanded peripheral T cells' antigen specificity.

Turning to this clone: No antigen is known for it.

This clonotype originated in an adult with an advanced solid tumor such as melanoma, head and neck, liver or kidney cancer. V usage is TRBV6-1 and J usage is TRBJ2-1; possible D gene TRBD1, 5 bases. Material: CD4+ or CD8+ T cells sorted from blood, obtained in a trial of the OX40 agonist ivuxolimab. CDR3 amino acids: CASKVAGILDEQFF. Written as DNA, the CDR3 is TGTGCCAGCAAGGTGGCAGGGATCCTCGATGAGCAGTTCTTC.